A single sample is the source of the 19 T cell receptor beta chains below, sequenced in a study of vaccination effects on CD4 cells after COVID-19. Antigen-specific CD4+ T cells expanded by the ViraFEST assay with viral peptide pools were then sequenced. CD4+ T cell isolation took place after 10 days of culture. As their vaccination, participants received two doses of either BNT162b2 or mRNA-1273. Their antigens are not known. Method: immunoSEQ multiplex PCR; TCRdb's copy keeps in-frame clones and lacks some. The sample yields 27,000 or so clones, about four fifths seen once. This sample comprised CD4+ T cells from PBMCs cultured with HCoV-NL63 spike peptides, obtained after COVID-19 vaccination. Receptors originate from a human donor who received a COVID-19 vaccine. Some clones in this sample may be carry-over from other donors' samples.

The chain couples TRBV6-6 to TRBJ1-6, with D unclear. Germline values: CDR1 MNHNY, CDR2 SVGAGI (reference sequence). This CDR3 has 12 residues. Trimming removed 7 bases from V and 8 bases from J, with 9 bases in between. CDR3 sequence reads: CASTPLDSPLHF. CDR3 nucleotides: TGTGCCAGCACACCTTTGGATTCACCCCTCCACTTT.

The chain links TRBV19 to TRBJ1-2; D ambiguous. The ends were cut back, 6 bases at V and 7 bases at J, with 15 bases in the middle. The CDR3 length is 13 residues. The germline CDR1 and CDR2 sequences are LNHDA and SQIVND (reference sequence). CDR3 sequence: CASSPQGRGGYTF. CDR3 nucleotides: TGTGCCAGTAGCCCTCAAGGGCGGGGTGGCTACACCTTC.

The chain couples TRBV5-1 to TRBJ2-3; 7 bases line up with TRBD2. The germline CDR1 and CDR2 sequences are SGHRS and YFSETQ. CDR3 size: 16 residues. V lost 0 bases, J lost 2 bases, and 6 bases stayed unmatched. CDR3 in DNA: TGCGCCAGCAGCTTGGCACCGGGACTAAACACAGATACGCAGTATTTT. Protein sequence: CASSLAPGLNTDTQYF.

The count of this clone is one. The chain carries TRBV5-1 and TRBJ2-3; 9 bases map to TRBD1. Per germline, CDR1 SGHRS and CDR2 YFSETQ. The CDR3 runs 22 residues. With 0 bases clipped from V and 4 bases from J, the junction kept 24 bases outside the gene matches. The DNA for the CDR3 is TGCGCCAGCAGCTTGGTAGCCGGGACAGGGAGAGCCCGGGGGCGACCCGCAGATACGCAGTATTTT. Its protein product is CASSLVAGTGRARGRPADTQYF.

This chain uses TRBV3-1 (or the pseudogene TRBV3-2) with TRBJ2-3, with a weak D call TRBD2 (6 bases). Trimming stripped 2 bases from V and 6 bases from J, with 18 bases between. The germline CDR1 and CDR2 sequences are LGHDT and YNNKEL (reference sequence). The CDR3 is made up of 16 amino acids. The chain's CDR3 is CASSQYPGLLADTQYF. CDR3 DNA sequence: TGTGCCAGCAGCCAATATCCGGGACTTTTAGCGGATACGCAGTATTTT.

The table lists this clone with a count of one. The rearrangement links TRBV12-3 or TRBV12-4 to TRBJ2-3; the D is unclear. The germline V and J ends were trimmed by 5 bases and 6 bases, with 6 bases remaining between them. The CDR3 contains 11 residues. CDR3 DNA sequence: TGTGCCAGCAGTCTGGTGGATACGCAGTATTTT. As protein: CASSLVDTQYF.

The rearrangement uses TRBV18 and TRBJ2-7, with 10 bases lining up with TRBD1. CDR1 is KGHSH and CDR2 is LQKENI in the germline V gene. Germline trimming cut 3 bases from V and 5 bases from J; bases unmatched to any gene: 1. The CDR3 is 13 residues long. Here the CDR3 reads CASSPGTGDEQYV. The CDR3 nucleotides are TGTGCCAGCTCACCCGGGACAGGGGACGAGCAGTACGTC.

The chain has TRBV6-4 and TRBJ1-1; TRBD1 aligns across 8 bases. CDR3 length equals 15 residues. V shed 4 bases, J shed 5 bases, and the junction held 9 bases outside the gene matches. From germline, CDR1 is MRHNA and CDR2 SNTAGT. CDR3 residues: CASSVPRTGRTEAFF. The CDR3 DNA sequence: TGTGCCAGCAGTGTCCCCCGGACAGGGAGGACTGAAGCTTTCTTT.

The chain joins TRBV6-2 or TRBV6-3 to TRBJ1-2, with D unresolved. Germline V gives CDR1 MNHEY, CDR2 SVGEGT. The V end was cut by 6 bases, the J end by 4 bases, with 21 bases between. This CDR3 region has 16 residues. The CDR3 DNA sequence: TGTGCCAGCAGCCGCATTACGTTGGTGCGGAGCTATGGCTACACCTTC. Amino acid sequence: CASSRITLVRSYGYTF.

The chain combines TRBV6-5 with TRBJ2-5; 9 bases map to TRBD1. Germline V lookup: CDR1 MNHEY, CDR2 SVGAGI. V shed 8 bases and J 4 bases; nucleotides not matched to a gene: 5. This CDR3 contains 13 residues. CDR3 loop: CASLRGQGETQYF. The CDR3 DNA follows: TGTGCCAGCCTCCGGGGACAGGGAGAGACCCAGTACTTC.

The chain links TRBV29-1 to TRBJ1-4; D not resolved. V lost 4 bases to trimming and J lost 0 bases, with 6 bases between them. Looked up from germline, CDR1 is SQVTM and CDR2 is ANQGSEA. The CDR3 loop spans 13 amino acids. This CDR3 is CSVGEPTNEKLFF. The CDR3 DNA sequence: TGCAGCGTTGGGGAACCAACTAATGAAAAACTGTTTTTT.

The chain combines TRBV5-1 with TRBJ2-1; D not certain. CDR3 size: 14 residues. Germline CDR1 SGHRS, CDR2 YFSETQ. V was trimmed by 2 bases and J by 7 bases, leaving 13 bases between them. The CDR3 reads CASSLPGSMNEQFF. The CDR3 coding sequence is TGCGCCAGCAGCTTACCCGGTAGTATGAATGAGCAGTTCTTC.

The chain carries TRBV28 and TRBJ2-5; 7 positions agree with TRBD1. The CDR3 contains 13 residues. The V gene end was trimmed by 4 bases and the J gene end by 5 bases; junction bases not matched to a gene: 4. Germline V gene sequence: CDR1 MDHEN, CDR2 SYDVKM. Here the CDR3 reads CASSSTGLETQYF. For the CDR3, the DNA is TGTGCCAGCAGTTCGACAGGGCTTGAGACCCAGTACTTC.

This chain connects TRBV5-1 to TRBJ2-1, with D possibly matching TRBD2 (5 bases). The CDR3 contains 15 residues. V shed 0 bases and J shed 4 bases, with 11 bases lying between them. Germline V gives CDR1 SGHRS, CDR2 YFSETQ. CDR3 region: CASSLVDSDYNEQFF. Written as DNA, the CDR3 is TGCGCCAGCAGCTTGGTGGATAGCGATTACAATGAGCAGTTCTTC.

This chain uses TRBV6-2 or TRBV6-3 with TRBJ1-5; TRBD1 matches 9 bases. Germline values: CDR1 MNHEY, CDR2 SVGEGT. Losses at the gene ends were 4 bases for V and 1 base for J; bases not matched to a gene: 5. CDR3 size: 16 residues. CDR3 amino acids: CASSSATGGSNQPQHF. The CDR3 nucleotides are TGTGCCAGCAGTTCCGCGACAGGGGGGAGCAATCAGCCCCAGCATTTT.

The chain is built from TRBV5-6 and TRBJ2-5, with 7 positions matching TRBD1. Losses at the gene ends were 6 bases for V and 4 bases for J; bases not matched to a gene: 12. This CDR3 is 15 amino acids long. Germline V gives CDR1 SGHDT, CDR2 YYEEEE. The CDR3 sequence: CASTVVDRIPETQYF. The CDR3 DNA reads as TGTGCCAGCACCGTCGTGGACAGGATCCCAGAGACCCAGTACTTC.

The chain has TRBV18 and TRBJ1-2, with 7 bases aligning to TRBD1. CDR3 length equals 16 residues. Per germline, CDR1 KGHSH and CDR2 LQKENI. After removal of 3 bases from V and 2 bases from J, the junction contained 9 bases not matched to a gene. CDR3 DNA: TGTGCCAGCTCACCCCCGAGGGTACAGGGGAACTATGGCTACACCTTC. It translates to CASSPPRVQGNYGYTF.

The rearrangement joins TRBV6-6 to TRBJ1-5; D is perhaps TRBD1 (6 bases). Trimming took off 6 bases at V and 6 bases at J, with 18 bases between the two ends. Germline-derived CDR1 and CDR2 are MNHNY and SVGAGI (reference sequence). The CDR3 is 15 residues long. The CDR3 bases are TGTGCCAGCAGCTACACAGGGAAGTGGAGTCAGCCCCAGCATTTT. Protein: CASSYTGKWSQPQHF.

This chain joins TRBV2 and TRBJ1-1, with TRBD1 as a possible D gene (5 bases). This CDR3 region has 16 residues. Germline V gene lookup returns CDR1 SNHLY and CDR2 FYNNEI. V was shortened by 6 bases and J by 2 bases, with 19 bases between the two germline ends. CDR3: CASSPNLGAFNTEAFF. Written as DNA, the CDR3 is TGTGCCAGCAGCCCAAACTTAGGGGCCTTTAACACTGAAGCTTTCTTT.